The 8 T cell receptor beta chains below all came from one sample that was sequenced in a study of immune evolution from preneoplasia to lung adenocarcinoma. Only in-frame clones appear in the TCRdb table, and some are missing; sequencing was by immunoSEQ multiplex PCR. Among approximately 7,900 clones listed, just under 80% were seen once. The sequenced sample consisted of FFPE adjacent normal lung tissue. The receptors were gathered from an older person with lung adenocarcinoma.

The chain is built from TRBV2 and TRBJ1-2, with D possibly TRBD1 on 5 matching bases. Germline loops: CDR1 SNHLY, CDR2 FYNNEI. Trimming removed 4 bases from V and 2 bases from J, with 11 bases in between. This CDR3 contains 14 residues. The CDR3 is CASSGSSGNYGYTF. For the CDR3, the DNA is TGTGCCAGCAGTGGGTCTTCAGGGAACTATGGCTACACCTTC.

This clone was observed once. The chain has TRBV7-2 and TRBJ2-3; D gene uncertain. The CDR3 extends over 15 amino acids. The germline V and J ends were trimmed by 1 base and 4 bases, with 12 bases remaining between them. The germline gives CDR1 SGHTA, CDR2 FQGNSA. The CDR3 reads CASSLVVAGPDTQYF. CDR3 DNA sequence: TGTGCCAGCAGCTTAGTGGTCGCAGGCCCAGATACGCAGTATTTT.

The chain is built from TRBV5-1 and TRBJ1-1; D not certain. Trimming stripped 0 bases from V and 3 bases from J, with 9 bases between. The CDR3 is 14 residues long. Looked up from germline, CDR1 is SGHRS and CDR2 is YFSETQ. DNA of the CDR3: TGCGCCAGCAGCTTGGCCGGCGGGTACACTGAAGCTTTCTTT. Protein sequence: CASSLAGGYTEAFF. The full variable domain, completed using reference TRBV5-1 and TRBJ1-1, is KAGVTQTPRYLIKTRGQQVTLSCSPISGHRSVSWYQQTPGQGLQFLFEYFSETQRNKGNFPGRFSGRQFSNSRSEMNVSTLELGDSALYLCASSLAGGYTEAFFGQGTRLTVV.

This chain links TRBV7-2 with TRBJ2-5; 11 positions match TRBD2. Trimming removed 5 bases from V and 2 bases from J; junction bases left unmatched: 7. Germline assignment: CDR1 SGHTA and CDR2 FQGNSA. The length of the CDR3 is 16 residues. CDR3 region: CASSTSGTSGQETQYF. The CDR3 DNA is TGTGCCAGCAGCACCTCCGGGACTAGCGGACAAGAGACCCAGTACTTC.

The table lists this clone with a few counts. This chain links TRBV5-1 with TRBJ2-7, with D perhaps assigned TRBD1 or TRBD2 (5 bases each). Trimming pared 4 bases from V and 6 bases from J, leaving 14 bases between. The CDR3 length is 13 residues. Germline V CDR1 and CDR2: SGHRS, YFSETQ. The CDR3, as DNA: TGCGCCAGCAGCGAGGGGTTCTCTCCCGAGCAGTACTTC. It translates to CASSEGFSPEQYF.

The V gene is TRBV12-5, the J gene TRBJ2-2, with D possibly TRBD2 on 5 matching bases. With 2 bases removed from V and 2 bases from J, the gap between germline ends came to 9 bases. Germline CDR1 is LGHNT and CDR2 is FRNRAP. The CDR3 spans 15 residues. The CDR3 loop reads CASGLMGSNTGELFF. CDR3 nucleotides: TGTGCTAGTGGTTTGATGGGGAGTAACACCGGGGAGCTGTTTTTT.

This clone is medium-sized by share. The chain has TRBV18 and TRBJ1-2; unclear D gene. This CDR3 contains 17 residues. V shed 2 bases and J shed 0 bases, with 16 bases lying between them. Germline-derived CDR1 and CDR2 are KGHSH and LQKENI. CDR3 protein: CASSPTASGSPNYGYTF. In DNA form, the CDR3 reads TGTGCCAGCTCACCAACCGCGTCGGGGAGCCCTAACTATGGCTACACCTTC.

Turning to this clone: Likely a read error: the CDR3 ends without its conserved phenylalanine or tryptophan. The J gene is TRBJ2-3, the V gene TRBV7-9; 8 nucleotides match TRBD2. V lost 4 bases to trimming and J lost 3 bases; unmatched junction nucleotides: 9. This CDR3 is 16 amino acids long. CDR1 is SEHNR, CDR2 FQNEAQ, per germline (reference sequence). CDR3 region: CASSSPGLVATDTQYV. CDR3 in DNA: TGTGCCAGCAGCTCTCCGGGACTAGTTGCTACAGATACGCAGTATGTT.